The clone carrying this T cell receptor beta chain showed up just a few times. TCRs were sequenced from a few patients responding to pembrolizumab. This sample is part of a study of PD-1 blockade in mismatch repair-deficient tumors. This CDR3 has 10 residues. V dropped 7 bases and J dropped 7 bases, with 8 bases sitting between them. Germline CDR1 MNHNS, CDR2 SASEGT. TCRdb's copy holds only in-frame clones and misses some; the assay was immunoSEQ multiplex PCR. The table records some 120,000 clones, 86% of them present only once. The chain uses TRBV6-1 and TRBJ2-7; D gene uncertain. The source was peripheral blood, collected 44 weeks after starting pembrolizumab. The TCR was taken from an adult with mismatch repair-deficient cancer. CDR3 sequence reads: CASNRREQYF. The CDR3 region has the DNA TGTGCCAGCAACCGTCGGGAGCAGTACTTC.